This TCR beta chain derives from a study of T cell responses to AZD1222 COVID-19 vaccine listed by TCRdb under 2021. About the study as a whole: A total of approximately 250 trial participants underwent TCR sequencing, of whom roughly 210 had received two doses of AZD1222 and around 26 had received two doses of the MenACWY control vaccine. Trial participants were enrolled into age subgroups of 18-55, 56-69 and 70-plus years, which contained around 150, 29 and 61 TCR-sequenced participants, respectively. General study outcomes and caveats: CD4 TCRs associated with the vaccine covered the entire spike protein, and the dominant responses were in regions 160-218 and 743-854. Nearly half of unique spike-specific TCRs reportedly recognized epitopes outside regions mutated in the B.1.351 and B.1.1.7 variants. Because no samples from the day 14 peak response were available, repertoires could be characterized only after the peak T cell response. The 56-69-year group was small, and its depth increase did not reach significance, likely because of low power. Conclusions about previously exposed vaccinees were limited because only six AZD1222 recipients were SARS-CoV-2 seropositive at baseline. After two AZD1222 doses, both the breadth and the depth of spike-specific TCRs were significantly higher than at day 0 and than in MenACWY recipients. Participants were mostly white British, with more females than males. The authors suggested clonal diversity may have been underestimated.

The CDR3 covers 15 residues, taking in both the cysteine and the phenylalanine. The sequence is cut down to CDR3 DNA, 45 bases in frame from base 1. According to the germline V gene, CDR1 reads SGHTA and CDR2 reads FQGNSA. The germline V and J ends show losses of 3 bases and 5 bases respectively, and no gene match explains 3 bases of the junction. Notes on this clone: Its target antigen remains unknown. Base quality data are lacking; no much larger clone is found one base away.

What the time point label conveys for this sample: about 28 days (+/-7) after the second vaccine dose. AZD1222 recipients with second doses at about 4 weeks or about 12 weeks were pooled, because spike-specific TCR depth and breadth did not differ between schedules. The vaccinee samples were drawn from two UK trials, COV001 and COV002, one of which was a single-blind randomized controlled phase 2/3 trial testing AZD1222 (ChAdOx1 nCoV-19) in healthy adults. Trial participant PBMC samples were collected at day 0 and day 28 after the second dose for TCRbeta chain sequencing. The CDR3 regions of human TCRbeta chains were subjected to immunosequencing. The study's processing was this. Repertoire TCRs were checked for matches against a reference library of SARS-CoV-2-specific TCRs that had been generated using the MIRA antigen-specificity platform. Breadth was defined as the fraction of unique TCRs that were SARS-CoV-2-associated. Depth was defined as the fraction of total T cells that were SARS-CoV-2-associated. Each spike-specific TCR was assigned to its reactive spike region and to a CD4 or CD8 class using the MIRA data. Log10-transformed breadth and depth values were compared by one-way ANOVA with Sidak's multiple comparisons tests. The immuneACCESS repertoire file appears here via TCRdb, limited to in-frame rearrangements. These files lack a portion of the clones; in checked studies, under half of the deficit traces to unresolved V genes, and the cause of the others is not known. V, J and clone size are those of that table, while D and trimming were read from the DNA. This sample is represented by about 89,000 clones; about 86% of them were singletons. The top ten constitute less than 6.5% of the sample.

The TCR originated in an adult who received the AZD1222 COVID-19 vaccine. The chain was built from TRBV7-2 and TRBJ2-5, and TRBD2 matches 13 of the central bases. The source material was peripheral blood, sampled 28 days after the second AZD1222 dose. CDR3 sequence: CASSFGLAGVETQYF. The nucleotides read TGTGCCAGCAGCTTTGGACTAGCGGGAGTTGAGACCCAGTACTTC.